Below are 20 T cell receptor beta chains sequenced from a single sample in a study of T cell changes during pregnancy in multiple sclerosis. Profiling relied on immunoSEQ multiplex PCR, and the TCRdb table lists in-frame clones only, not all of them. The sample has roughly 75,000 clones; roughly 91% are singletons. The sequencing here drew on peripheral blood, taken after pregnancy. The receptors shown here come from a female donor in good health, enrolled as a control in a pregnancy study.

V gene TRBV2 combines with J gene TRBJ2-3, with a tentative D call TRBD2 (6 bases). There are 13 residues in the CDR3. Germline assignment: CDR1 SNHLY and CDR2 FYNNEI. Between the trimmed V and J ends, which lost 3 bases and 5 bases, there was a span of 9 bases. For the CDR3, the DNA is TGTGCCAGCAGTGAGCGGGAATTAGATACGCAGTATTTT. It yields the protein CASSERELDTQYF.

This sequence joins TRBV5-1 and TRBJ2-1, with a tentative D call TRBD2 (5 bases). This CDR3 comprises 20 residues. CDR1 and CDR2 from the germline V gene are SGHRS and YFSETQ. V was trimmed by 5 bases and J by 0 bases, leaving 27 bases between them. The DNA for the CDR3 is TGCGCCAGCAGTGGAGGAATTCCCAAGATCGCCGGCAGCTCCTACAATGAGCAGTTCTTC. It yields the protein CASSGGIPKIAGSSYNEQFF. The variable domain in full, completed from reference TRBV5-1 and TRBJ2-1, reads KAGVTQTPRYLIKTRGQQVTLSCSPISGHRSVSWYQQTPGQGLQFLFEYFSETQRNKGNFPGRFSGRQFSNSRSEMNVSTLELGDSALYLCASSGGIPKIAGSSYNEQFFGPGTRLTVL.

The rearrangement links TRBV10-2 to TRBJ1-2, with D possibly being TRBD1 (6 bases). In germline, CDR1 is WSHSY, CDR2 SAAADI. This CDR3 has 17 residues. V lost 4 bases and J 0 bases, leaving 18 bases between the germline ends. CDR3 nucleotides: TGCGCCAGCAGTGCCAACCCCGGACAGCCGTCTAACTATGGCTACACCTTC. As protein: CASSANPGQPSNYGYTF.

This clone was counted once. The chain joins TRBV7-2 to TRBJ1-5, with a tentative D call TRBD1 (5 bases). Germline values: CDR1 SGHTA, CDR2 FQGNSA. V lost 3 bases, J lost 0 bases, and 6 bases lay in between. CDR3 size: 14 residues. CDR3 loop: CASSLGLSNQPQHF. The CDR3 bases are TGTGCCAGCAGCTTGGGACTTAGCAATCAGCCCCAGCATTTT. The full variable domain, its missing parts supplied by reference TRBV7-2 and TRBJ1-5, is GAGVSQSPSNKVTEKGKDVELRCDPISGHTALYWYRQSLGQGLEFLIYFQGNSAPDKSGLPSDRFSAERTGGSVSTLTIQRTQQEDSAVYLCASSLGLSNQPQHFGDGTRLSIL.

This clone has a single count. The chain couples TRBV15 to TRBJ1-6, with a weak D call TRBD1 (5 bases). The V end was cut by 0 bases, the J end by 7 bases, with 13 bases between. In germline, CDR1 is LNHNV, CDR2 YYDKDF (reference sequence). The CDR3 contains 16 residues. The chain's CDR3 is CATSRDLGAVNSPLHF. The DNA for the CDR3 is TGTGCCACCAGCAGAGATCTAGGGGCAGTAAATTCACCCCTCCACTTT.

The J gene is TRBJ1-2, the V gene TRBV4-2; 9 bases agree with TRBD1. This CDR3 is built from 15 residues. Trimming cost V 4 bases and J 3 bases; bases outside gene matches: 6. CDR1 and CDR2 from the germline V gene are LGHNA and YNFKEQ. The CDR3 sequence is CASSLTTGGDYGYTF. As DNA, the CDR3 is TGTGCCAGCAGCCTAACCACAGGGGGCGACTATGGCTACACCTTC.

This sequence joins TRBV7-8 and TRBJ2-7; 7 positions agree with TRBD2. The germline gives CDR1 SGHVS, CDR2 FQNEAQ. Trimming took 5 bases from V and 6 from J; bases not matched to a gene: 13. This CDR3 is 15 amino acids long. This chain's CDR3 is CASSPKEGLRVEQYF. In DNA form, the CDR3 reads TGTGCCAGCAGCCCCAAGGAGGGACTAAGGGTCGAGCAGTACTTC. Filled out from reference TRBV7-8 and TRBJ2-7, the complete variable domain reads GAGVSQSPRYKVAKRGQDVALRCDPISGHVSLFWYQQALGQGPEFLTYFQNEAQLDKSGLPSDRFFAERPEGSVSTLKIQRTQQEDSAVYLCASSPKEGLRVEQYFGPGTRLTVT.

The rearrangement uses TRBV6-5 and TRBJ1-2, with D unclear. The germline CDR1 and CDR2 sequences are MNHEY and SVGAGI. The CDR3 is 13 residues long. V lost 7 bases to trimming and J lost 8 bases, with 17 bases between them. The DNA of the CDR3 is TGTGCCAGCACCGGCCGCCAGGCCCGCGGCTACACCTTC. Translated: CASTGRQARGYTF.

The chain recombines TRBV11-1 with TRBJ2-7, with TRBD1 identical over 8 bases. J lost 0 bases, V lost 0 bases, and 10 bases had no gene match. This CDR3 has 18 amino acids. From germline, CDR1 is SGHAT and CDR2 FQDESV (reference sequence). For the CDR3, the DNA is TGTGCCAGCAGCTTAGCGGGGGACAGGTTCTCGAGCTCCTACGAGCAGTACTTC. This translates into CASSLAGDRFSSSYEQYF.

V gene TRBV9 combines with J gene TRBJ2-1, with D hard to call. Trimming cost V 4 bases and J 9 bases, with 14 bases left between them. The CDR3 runs 13 residues. Germline V gene lookup returns CDR1 SGDLS and CDR2 YYNGEE. DNA for the CDR3: TGTGCCAGCAGCCCAGACTTGCGCAGTGAGCAGTTCTTC. It translates to CASSPDLRSEQFF. Full variable domain (remainder filled in from reference TRBV9 and TRBJ2-1): DSGVTQTPKHLITATGQRVTLRCSPRSGDLSVYWYQQSLDQGLQFLIQYYNGEERAKGNILERFSAQQFPDLHSELNLSSLELGDSALYFCASSPDLRSEQFFGPGTRLTVL.

V is TRBV18 and J is TRBJ1-3; D gene ambiguous. This CDR3 comprises 16 residues. Germline CDR1 KGHSH, CDR2 LQKENI. V was trimmed by 6 bases and J by 2 bases, leaving 17 bases between them. CDR3 in amino acids: CASSGTEGPAGNTIYF. CDR3 nucleotide sequence: TGTGCCAGCTCGGGAACAGAGGGCCCGGCTGGAAACACCATATATTTT.

A single count supports this clone. This chain connects TRBV18 to TRBJ2-7; TRBD1 matches 9 bases. The V gene end was trimmed by 4 bases and the J gene end by 2 bases; junction bases not matched to a gene: 6. CDR1 is KGHSH and CDR2 is LQKENI in the germline V gene. The CDR3 runs 15 residues. DNA for the CDR3: TGTGCCAGCTCACTGCCCGGGACAGGGACCTACGAGCAGTACTTC. Its protein product is CASSLPGTGTYEQYF.

The chain couples TRBV5-1 to TRBJ1-4; 9 bases line up with TRBD1. The CDR3 spans 15 residues. CDR1 SGHRS and CDR2 YFSETQ come from the germline V gene. The J segment lost 4 bases and the V segment lost 2 bases, leaving 3 bases of the junction unmatched. CDR3 in amino acids: CASSFRDRVNEKLFF. The CDR3 nucleotides read TGCGCCAGCAGCTTCCGGGACAGGGTTAATGAAAAACTGTTTTTT. The whole variable domain, remainder taken from reference TRBV5-1 and TRBJ1-4, is KAGVTQTPRYLIKTRGQQVTLSCSPISGHRSVSWYQQTPGQGLQFLFEYFSETQRNKGNFPGRFSGRQFSNSRSEMNVSTLELGDSALYLCASSFRDRVNEKLFFGSGTQLSVL.

The chain links TRBV7-2 to TRBJ1-2; maybe TRBD1 (5 bases). CDR1 and CDR2 (germline): SGHTA, FQGNSA. The CDR3 length is 15 residues. The germline V and J ends were trimmed by 4 bases and 4 bases, with 16 bases remaining between them. Here the CDR3 DNA reads TGTGCCAGCAGCTCTCGTTACGCAGGGTCCTATGGCTACACCTTC. It translates to CASSSRYAGSYGYTF.

V and J are TRBV4-1 and TRBJ1-4; possibly TRBD1 for D (5 bases). Trimming took off 2 bases at V and 3 bases at J, with 13 bases between the two ends. The CDR3 contains 16 residues. Per germline, CDR1 MGHRA and CDR2 YSYEKL. The CDR3 DNA is TGCGCCAGCAGCCAAACGCAGGGACTTTCTAATGAAAAACTGTTTTTT. Amino acids: CASSQTQGLSNEKLFF.

The rearrangement links TRBV4-1 to TRBJ2-3; 14 positions agree with TRBD2. The CDR3 runs to 17 residues. With V trimmed by 4 bases and J by 6 bases, 9 bases remained unmatched. Germline CDR1 MGHRA, CDR2 YSYEKL. DNA of the CDR3: TGCGCCAGCAGCCCCGACCGACTAGCGGGGGGGCCGGATACGCAGTATTTT. Amino acid sequence: CASSPDRLAGGPDTQYF.

The chain combines TRBV11-2 with TRBJ2-1; TRBD2 agrees at 11 bases. CDR1 and CDR2 (germline): SGHAT, FQNNGV. There are 16 residues in the CDR3. V lost 4 bases to trimming and J lost 10 bases; unmatched junction nucleotides: 12. CDR3 protein: CASSWDSGGALTEQFF. CDR3 nucleotides: TGTGCCAGCAGCTGGGATAGCGGGGGGGCCTTAACCGAGCAGTTCTTC. Complete variable domain (other parts from reference TRBV11-2 and TRBJ2-1): EAGVAQSPRYKIIEKRQSVAFWCNPISGHATLYWYQQILGQGPKLLIQFQNNGVVDDSQLPKDRFSAERLKGVDSTLKIQPAKLEDSAVYLCASSWDSGGALTEQFFGPGTRLTVL.

The chain couples TRBV6-1 to TRBJ1-5; TRBD1 is a possible D gene (6 bases). Trimming left V 10 bases short and J 5 bases short, with 15 bases between. CDR3 length: 13 amino acids. The V gene's germline CDR1 is MNHNS and CDR2 SASEGT. In DNA, the CDR3 is TGTGCCACCCAGGGGATCGGGGATCAGCCCCAGCATTTT. Protein product: CATQGIGDQPQHF.

The chain has TRBV7-9 and TRBJ2-5, with 7 bases matching TRBD2. This CDR3 is built from 17 residues. The V and J ends lost 7 bases and 1 base, in that order; junction bases with no gene match: 15. The germline gives CDR1 SEHNR, CDR2 FQNEAQ (reference sequence). For the CDR3, the DNA is TGTGCCAGCACCCCCCGACAAGCGGGATTGGGCCAAGAGACCCAGTACTTC. It is translated as CASTPRQAGLGQETQYF.

The V and J genes are TRBV4-3 and TRBJ1-1; 10 nucleotides agree with TRBD1. The CDR3 has 15 residues. Germline values: CDR1 LGHNA, CDR2 YSLEER. J gave up 1 base and V 3 bases, and 2 bases lay outside the gene matches. CDR3 loop: CASSHRTGGNTEAFF. CDR3 DNA sequence: TGCGCCAGCAGCCACCGGACAGGGGGGAACACTGAAGCTTTCTTT.